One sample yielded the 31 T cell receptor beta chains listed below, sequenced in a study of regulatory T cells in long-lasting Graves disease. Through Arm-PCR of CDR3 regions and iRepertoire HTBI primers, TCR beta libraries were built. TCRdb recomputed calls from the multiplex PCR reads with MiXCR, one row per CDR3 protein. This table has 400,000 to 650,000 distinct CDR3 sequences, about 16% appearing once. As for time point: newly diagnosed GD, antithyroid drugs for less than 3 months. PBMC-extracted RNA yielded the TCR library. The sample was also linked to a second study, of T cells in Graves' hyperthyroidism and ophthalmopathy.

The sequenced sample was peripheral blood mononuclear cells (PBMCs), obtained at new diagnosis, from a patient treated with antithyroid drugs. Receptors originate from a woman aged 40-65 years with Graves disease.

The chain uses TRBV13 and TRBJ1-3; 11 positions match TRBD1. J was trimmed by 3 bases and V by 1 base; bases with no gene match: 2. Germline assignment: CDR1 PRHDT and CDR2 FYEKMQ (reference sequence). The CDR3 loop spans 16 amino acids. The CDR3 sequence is CASSLVDRGRGNTIYF. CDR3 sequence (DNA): TGTGCCAGCAGCTTAGTGGACAGGGGGCGTGGAAACACCATATATTTT.

CDR3 region: CAGGGSDTEAFF. Written as DNA, the CDR3 is TGTGCCGGGGGAGGGTCGGACACTGAAGCTTTCTTT. The rearrangement links TRBV12-5 to TRBJ1-1; D is perhaps TRBD1 (5 bases). This CDR3 region has 12 residues. The germline V gene has CDR1 LGHNT and CDR2 FRNRAP.

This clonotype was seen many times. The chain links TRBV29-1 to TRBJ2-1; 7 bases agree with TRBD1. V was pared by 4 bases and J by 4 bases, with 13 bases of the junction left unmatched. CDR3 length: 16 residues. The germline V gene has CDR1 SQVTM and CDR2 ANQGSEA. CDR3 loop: CSVALGTAKSYNEQFF. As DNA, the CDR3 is TGCAGCGTTGCCCTTGGGACAGCCAAATCTTACAATGAGCAGTTCTTC.

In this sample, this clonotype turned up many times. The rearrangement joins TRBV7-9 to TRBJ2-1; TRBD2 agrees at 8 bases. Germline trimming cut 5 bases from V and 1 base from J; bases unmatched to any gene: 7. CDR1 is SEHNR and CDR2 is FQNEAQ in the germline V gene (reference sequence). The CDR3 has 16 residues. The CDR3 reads CASSTGGLVSYNEQFF. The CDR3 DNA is TGTGCCAGCAGCACGGGGGGGCTTGTGTCCTACAATGAGCAGTTCTTC.

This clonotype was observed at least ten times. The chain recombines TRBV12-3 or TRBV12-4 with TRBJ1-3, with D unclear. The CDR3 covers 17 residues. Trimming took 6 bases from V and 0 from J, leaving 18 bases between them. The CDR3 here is CASRTPGDAFSGNTIYF. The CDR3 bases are TGTGCCAGCAGGACGCCGGGCGATGCGTTCTCTGGAAACACCATATATTTT.

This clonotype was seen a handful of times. In DNA, the CDR3 is TGTGCCAGCAGTTACCAGGCAGGGACCCTGTCGGGAGGAAACACCATATATTTT. Its translation is CASSYQAGTLSGGNTIYF. The chain employs TRBV6-5 and TRBJ1-3, with D possibly being TRBD1 (5 bases). Per germline, CDR1 MNHEY and CDR2 SVGAGI. V lost 2 bases and J 4 bases, leaving 21 bases between the germline ends. The CDR3 is 18 amino acids.

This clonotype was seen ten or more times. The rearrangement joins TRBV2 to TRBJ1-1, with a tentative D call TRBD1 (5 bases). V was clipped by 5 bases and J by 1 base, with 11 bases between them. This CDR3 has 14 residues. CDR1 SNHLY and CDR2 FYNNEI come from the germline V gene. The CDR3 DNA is TGTGCCAGCAGTTTGACAGCCGCGAACACTGAAGCTTTCTTT. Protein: CASSLTAANTEAFF.

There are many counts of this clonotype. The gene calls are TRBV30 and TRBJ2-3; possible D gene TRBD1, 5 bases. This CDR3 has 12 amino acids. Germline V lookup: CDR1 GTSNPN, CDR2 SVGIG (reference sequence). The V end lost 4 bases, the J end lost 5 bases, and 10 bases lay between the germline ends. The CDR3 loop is CAWNLGLDTQYF. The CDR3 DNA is TGTGCCTGGAATCTGGGGCTAGATACGCAGTATTTT.

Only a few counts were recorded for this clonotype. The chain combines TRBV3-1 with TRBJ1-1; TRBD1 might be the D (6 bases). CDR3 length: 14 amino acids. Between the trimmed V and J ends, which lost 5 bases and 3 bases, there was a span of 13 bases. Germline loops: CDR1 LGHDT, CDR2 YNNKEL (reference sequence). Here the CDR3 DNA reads TGTGCCAGCAGCGGGGACATTCTATACACTGAAGCTTTCTTT. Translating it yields CASSGDILYTEAFF.

CDR3 region: CASSQDTGDTQYF. The DNA for the CDR3 is TGCGCCAGCAGCCAAGATACAGGAGATACGCAGTATTTT. The V gene is TRBV4-3, the J gene TRBJ2-3; TRBD1 might be the D (5 bases). Trimming took off 0 bases at V and 5 bases at J, with 6 bases between the two ends. The CDR3 has 13 amino acids. Germline V gene sequence: CDR1 LGHNA, CDR2 YSLEER.

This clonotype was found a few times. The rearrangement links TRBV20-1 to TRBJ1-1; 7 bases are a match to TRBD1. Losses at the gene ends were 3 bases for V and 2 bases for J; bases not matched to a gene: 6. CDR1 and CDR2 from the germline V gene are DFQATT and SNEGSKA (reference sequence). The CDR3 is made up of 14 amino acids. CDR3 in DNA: TGCAGTGCTAGGAAGACAGGGACCAACACTGAAGCTTTCTTT. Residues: CSARKTGTNTEAFF.

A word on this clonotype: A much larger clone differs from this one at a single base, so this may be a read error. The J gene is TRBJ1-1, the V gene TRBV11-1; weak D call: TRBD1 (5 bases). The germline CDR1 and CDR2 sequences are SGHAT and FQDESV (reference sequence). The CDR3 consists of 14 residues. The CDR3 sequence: CAGRPSGDLTEAFF. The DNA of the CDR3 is TGTGCCGGCAGGCCAAGCGGGGACTTAACTGAAGCTTTCTTT.

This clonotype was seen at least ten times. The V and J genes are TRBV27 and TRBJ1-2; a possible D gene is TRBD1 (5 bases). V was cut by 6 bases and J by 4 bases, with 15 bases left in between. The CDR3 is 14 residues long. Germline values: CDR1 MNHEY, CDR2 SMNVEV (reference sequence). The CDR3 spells CASRTITGSYGYTF. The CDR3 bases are TGTGCCAGCAGAACAATCACAGGATCCTATGGCTACACCTTC.

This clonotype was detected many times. The CDR3 nucleotides read TGCAGTGGTATTAGTCTAGCGGGGGGACTCTACGAGCAGTACTTC. It yields the protein CSGISLAGGLYEQYF. The J gene is TRBJ2-7, the V gene TRBV20-1; 11 bases map to TRBD2. Unmatched junction bases numbered 11, after V lost 7 bases and J lost 3 bases. This CDR3 is 15 amino acids long. The V gene's germline CDR1 is DFQATT and CDR2 SNEGSKA (reference sequence).

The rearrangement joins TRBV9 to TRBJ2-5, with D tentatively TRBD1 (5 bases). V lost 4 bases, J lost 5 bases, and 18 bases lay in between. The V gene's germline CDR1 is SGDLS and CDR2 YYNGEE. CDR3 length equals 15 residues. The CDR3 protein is CASSPEGAAGETQYF. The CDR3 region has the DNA TGTGCCAGCAGCCCCGAAGGGGCAGCCGGGGAGACCCAGTACTTC.

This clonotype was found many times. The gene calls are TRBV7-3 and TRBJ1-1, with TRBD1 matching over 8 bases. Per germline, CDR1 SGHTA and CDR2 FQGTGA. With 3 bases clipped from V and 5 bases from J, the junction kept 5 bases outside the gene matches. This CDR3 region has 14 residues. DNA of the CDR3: TGTGCCAGCAGCTTCGACAGGGGTTGGACTGAAGCTTTCTTT. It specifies CASSFDRGWTEAFF.

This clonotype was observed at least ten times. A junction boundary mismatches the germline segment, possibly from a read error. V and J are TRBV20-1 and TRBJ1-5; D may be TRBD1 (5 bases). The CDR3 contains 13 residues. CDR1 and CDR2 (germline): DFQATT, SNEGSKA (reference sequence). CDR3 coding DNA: TGCAGTGCCAGAGACAGCCTCAATCAGCCCCAGCATTTT. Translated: CSARDSLNQPQHF.

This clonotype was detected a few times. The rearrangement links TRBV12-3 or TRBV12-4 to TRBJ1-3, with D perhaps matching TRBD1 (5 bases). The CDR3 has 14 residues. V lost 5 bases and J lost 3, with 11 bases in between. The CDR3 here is CASSQGQDGNTIYF. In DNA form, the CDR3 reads TGTGCCAGCAGTCAGGGTCAAGATGGAAACACCATATATTTT.

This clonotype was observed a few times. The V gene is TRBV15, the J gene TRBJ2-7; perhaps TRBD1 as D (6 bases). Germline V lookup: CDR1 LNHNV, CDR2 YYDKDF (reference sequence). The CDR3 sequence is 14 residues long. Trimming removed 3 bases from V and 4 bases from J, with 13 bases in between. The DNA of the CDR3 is TGTGCCACCAGCAGCTCCACAGGGCCATACGAGCAGTACTTC. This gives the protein CATSSSTGPYEQYF.

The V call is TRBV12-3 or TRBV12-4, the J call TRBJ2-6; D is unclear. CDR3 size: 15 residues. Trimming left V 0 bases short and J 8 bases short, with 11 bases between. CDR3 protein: CASSLAAGYSNVLTF. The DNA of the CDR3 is TGTGCCAGCAGTTTAGCGGCAGGTTATTCCAACGTCCTGACTTTC.

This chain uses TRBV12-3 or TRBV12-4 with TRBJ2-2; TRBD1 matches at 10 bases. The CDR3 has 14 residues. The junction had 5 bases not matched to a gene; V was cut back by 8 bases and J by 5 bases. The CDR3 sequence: CASGTGAGTGELFF. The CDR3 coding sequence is TGTGCCAGCGGGACAGGGGCTGGGACCGGGGAGCTGTTTTTT.

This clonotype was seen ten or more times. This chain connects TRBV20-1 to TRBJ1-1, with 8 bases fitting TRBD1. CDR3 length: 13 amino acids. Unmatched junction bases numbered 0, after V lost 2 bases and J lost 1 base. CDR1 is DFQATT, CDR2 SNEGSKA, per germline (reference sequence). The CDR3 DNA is TGCAGTGCTAGACAGGGGGCGAACACTGAAGCTTTCTTT. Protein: CSARQGANTEAFF.

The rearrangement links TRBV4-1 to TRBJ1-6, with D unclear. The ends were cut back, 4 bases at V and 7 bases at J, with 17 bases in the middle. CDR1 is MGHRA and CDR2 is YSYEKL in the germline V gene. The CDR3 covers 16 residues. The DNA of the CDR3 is TGCGCCAGCAGCCCGACGGTCGTAATGGGAAATTCACCCCTCCACTTT. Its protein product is CASSPTVVMGNSPLHF.

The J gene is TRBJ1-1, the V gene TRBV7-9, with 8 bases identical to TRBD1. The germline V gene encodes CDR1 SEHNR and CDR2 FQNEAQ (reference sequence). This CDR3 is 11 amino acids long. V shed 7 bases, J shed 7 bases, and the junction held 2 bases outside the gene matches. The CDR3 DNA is TGTGCCAGCAAAGGGACAGGTGAAGCTTTCTTT. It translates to CASKGTGEAFF. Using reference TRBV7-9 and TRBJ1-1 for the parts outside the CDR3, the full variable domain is DTGVSQNPRHKITKRGQNVTFRCDPISEHNRLYWYRQTLGQGPEFLTYFQNEAQLEKSRLLSDRFSAERPKGSFSTLEIQRTEQGDSAMYLCASKGTGEAFFGQGTRLTVV.

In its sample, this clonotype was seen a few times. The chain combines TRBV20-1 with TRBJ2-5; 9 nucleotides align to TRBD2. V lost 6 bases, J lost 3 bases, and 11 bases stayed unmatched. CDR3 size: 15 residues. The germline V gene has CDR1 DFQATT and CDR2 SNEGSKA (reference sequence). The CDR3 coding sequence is TGCAGTGCGAGGTTGGCTAGCGGGATTAAAGAGACCCAGTACTTC. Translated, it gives CSARLASGIKETQYF.

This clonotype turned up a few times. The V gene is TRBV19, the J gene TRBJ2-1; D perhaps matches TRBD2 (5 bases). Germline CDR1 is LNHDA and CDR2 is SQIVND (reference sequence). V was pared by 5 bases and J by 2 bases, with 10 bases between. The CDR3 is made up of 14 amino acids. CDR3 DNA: TGTGCCAGTAGTGGGAGACTCACCTACAATGAGCAGTTCTTC. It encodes CASSGRLTYNEQFF.

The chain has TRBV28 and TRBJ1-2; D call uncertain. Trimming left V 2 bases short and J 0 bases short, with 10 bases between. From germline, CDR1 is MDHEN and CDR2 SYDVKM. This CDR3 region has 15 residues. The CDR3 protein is CASSLAQDANYGYTF. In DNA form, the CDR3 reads TGTGCCAGCAGTTTAGCGCAGGACGCTAACTATGGCTACACCTTC.

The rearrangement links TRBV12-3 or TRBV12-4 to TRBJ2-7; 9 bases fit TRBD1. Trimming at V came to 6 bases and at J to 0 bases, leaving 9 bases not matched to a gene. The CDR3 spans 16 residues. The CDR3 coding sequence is TGTGCCAGCAGGAGCTCCGGGACAGGGCGCTCCTACGAGCAGTACTTC. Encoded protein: CASRSSGTGRSYEQYF.

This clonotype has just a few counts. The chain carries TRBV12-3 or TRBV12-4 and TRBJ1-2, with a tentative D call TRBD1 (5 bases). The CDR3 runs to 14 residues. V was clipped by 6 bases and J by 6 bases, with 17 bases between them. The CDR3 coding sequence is TGTGCCAGCAGCCTAGGGCAGGGAAACCATGGCTACACCTTC. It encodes CASSLGQGNHGYTF.

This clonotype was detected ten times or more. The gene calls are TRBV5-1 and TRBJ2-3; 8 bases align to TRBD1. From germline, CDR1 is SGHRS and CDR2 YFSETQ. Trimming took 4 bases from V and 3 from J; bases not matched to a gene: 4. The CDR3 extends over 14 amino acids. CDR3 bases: TGCGCCAGCAGCCCGGGACAGGAAACAGATACGCAGTATTTT. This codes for CASSPGQETDTQYF. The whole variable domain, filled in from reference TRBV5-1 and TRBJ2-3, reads KAGVTQTPRYLIKTRGQQVTLSCSPISGHRSVSWYQQTPGQGLQFLFEYFSETQRNKGNFPGRFSGRQFSNSRSEMNVSTLELGDSALYLCASSPGQETDTQYFGPGTRLTVL.

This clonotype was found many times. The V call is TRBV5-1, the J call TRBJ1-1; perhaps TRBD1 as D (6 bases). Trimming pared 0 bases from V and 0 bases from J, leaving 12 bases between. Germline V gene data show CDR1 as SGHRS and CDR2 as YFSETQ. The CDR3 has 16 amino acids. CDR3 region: CASSLGPGAMNTEAFF. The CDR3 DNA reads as TGCGCCAGCAGCTTGGGCCCGGGGGCAATGAACACTGAAGCTTTCTTT.